Below, one T cell receptor beta chain is given with its context. Antigen specificity is unknown. These data originate in a study of shared clonotypes between healthy human individuals. The material for each subset, its genomic DNA, was split evenly across several immunoSEQ plates. Using immunoSEQ multiplex PCR, the repertoire was profiled, and TCRdb retains in-frame clones only, with some absent. The table records fewer than 600,000 clones, 60% to 80% of them present only once. Recent vaccinations or acute infections were absent in the healthy HIV-negative adult donors. The donor cohort consisted entirely of Caucasian adults residing in Nashville, Tennessee. The germline V gene has CDR1 ENHRY and CDR2 SYGVKD. The length of the CDR3 is 14 residues. The junction had 6 bases not matched to a gene; V was cut back by 6 bases and J by 6 bases. Overall study findings and caveats: Sampling included only blood; tissue repertoires likely differ.

The receptor was derived from a woman between 35 and 50 years old in good health. Some clones in this sample may be carry-over from other donors' samples. Material for sequencing was PBMCs. This chain links TRBV10-3 with TRBJ2-7; 12 bases match TRBD1. CDR3 coding DNA: TGTGCCATCAGGTTGGGACAGGGGGCAGGCGAGCAGTACTTC. It translates to CAIRLGQGAGEQYF.